These 17 T cell receptor beta chains were all obtained from the same sample, sequenced in a study of blood T cell repertoires in COVID-19 (TCRdb year 2020). Library preparation was by the immunoSEQ multiplex PCR assay. TCRdb took over this immuneACCESS table, retaining in-frame rearrangements with V and J assigned. Such tables are incomplete; in checked studies, under half of the missing clones stem from an unresolved V gene, and the remainder is unexplained. In this sample the table shows 300,000 to 350,000 clones, around 88% of which occur a single time. The ten largest clones represent about 1.5% of the sample. Specimen: peripheral blood. The receptors were sampled from a woman aged 25 to 45 with COVID-19, enrolled during active disease.

The genes are TRBV19 and TRBJ1-5, with a possible D match to TRBD1 (6 bases). Germline V gene sequence: CDR1 LNHDA, CDR2 SQIVND (reference sequence). The CDR3 is 16 amino acids. Trimming stripped 4 bases from V and 0 bases from J, with 13 bases between. The CDR3, as DNA: TGTGCCAGTAGTACACAACAGGGAAGTAGCAATCAGCCCCAGCATTTT. Amino acids: CASSTQQGSSNQPQHF. Full variable domain (rest looked up from reference TRBV19 and TRBJ1-5): DGGITQSPKYLFRKEGQNVTLSCEQNLNHDAMYWYRQDPGQGLRLIYYSQIVNDFQKGDIAEGYSVSREKKESFPLTVTSAQKNPTAFYLCASSTQQGSSNQPQHFGDGTRLSIL.

DNA of the CDR3: TGTGCCAGCAGCGTTGGCAGGGGCTATGGCTACACCTTC. Translation gives CASSVGRGYGYTF. The V call is TRBV9, the J call TRBJ1-2; D possibly corresponds to TRBD1 (6 bases). CDR1 SGDLS and CDR2 YYNGEE come from the germline V gene. V gave up 2 bases and J gave up 4 bases, with 9 bases separating them. CDR3 length: 13 amino acids.

This clone has just a few counts. The chain couples TRBV6-5 to TRBJ1-1, with 10 bases identical to TRBD1. CDR3 length: 14 residues. V dropped 5 bases and J dropped 4; count of bases not matched to a gene: 4. Germline CDR1 MNHEY, CDR2 SVGAGI. The CDR3 nucleotides read TGTGCCAGCAGTCGGACAGGGGGTTTCACTGAAGCTTTCTTT. Protein sequence: CASSRTGGFTEAFF.

The rearrangement links TRBV13 to TRBJ1-4; TRBD1 agrees at 8 bases. Per germline, CDR1 PRHDT and CDR2 FYEKMQ (reference sequence). V shed 4 bases, J shed 3 bases, and the junction held 13 bases outside the gene matches. The CDR3 loop spans 18 amino acids. CDR3 loop: CASSSRKSRGPSNEKLFF. CDR3 nucleotide sequence: TGTGCCAGCAGCTCGAGGAAATCCAGGGGGCCTTCTAATGAAAAACTGTTTTTT. The full variable domain, with the rest looked up from reference TRBV13 and TRBJ1-4, is AAGVIQSPRHLIKEKRETATLKCYPIPRHDTVYWYQQGPGQDPQFLISFYEKMQSDKGSIPDRFSAQQFSDYHSELNMSSLELGDSALYFCASSSRKSRGPSNEKLFFGSGTQLSVL.

The chain uses TRBV20-1 and TRBJ2-5; D is ambiguous. Germline CDR1 reads DFQATT; CDR2 reads SNEGSKA (reference sequence). The V gene lost 7 bases and the J gene lost 0 bases, with 6 bases spanning the gap. The CDR3 is 11 amino acids. CDR3 sequence (DNA): TGCAGTGGCAGGAACCAAGAGACCCAGTACTTC. Its protein product is CSGRNQETQYF.

V gene TRBV5-1 combines with J gene TRBJ2-5; D is possibly TRBD1 (6 bases). CDR1 and CDR2 from the germline V gene are SGHRS and YFSETQ. V lost 0 bases and J lost 6, with 18 bases in between. CDR3 length: 16 residues. The CDR3 sequence: CASSLAPVGAVKTQYF. CDR3 in DNA: TGCGCCAGCAGCTTGGCCCCGGTGGGGGCCGTGAAGACCCAGTACTTC.

V usage is TRBV13 and J usage is TRBJ2-7; the D gene is possibly TRBD2 (6 bases). CDR3 length: 12 residues. V shed 3 bases and J shed 7 bases, with 10 bases lying between them. The germline V gene has CDR1 PRHDT and CDR2 FYEKMQ (reference sequence). The CDR3 region is CASSFGRGEQYF. In nucleotides, the CDR3 is TGTGCCAGCAGCTTCGGACGGGGGGAGCAGTACTTC.

This clone is a singleton in its sample. In DNA form, the CDR3 reads TGTGCCAGCAGCCCCCCCCGCGGGGGACTCACCGGGGAGCTGTTTTTT. Its translation is CASSPPRGGLTGELFF. The J gene is TRBJ2-2, the V gene TRBV7-8; TRBD2 aligns across 7 bases. This CDR3 has 16 amino acids. The ends lost 5 bases at V and 4 bases at J; junction bases unmatched: 10. The germline V gene encodes CDR1 SGHVS and CDR2 FQNEAQ.

The rearrangement joins TRBV6-5 to TRBJ1-2; 8 bases align to TRBD1. V shed 7 bases, J shed 7 bases, and the junction held 8 bases outside the gene matches. The germline V gene encodes CDR1 MNHEY and CDR2 SVGAGI. The CDR3 is made up of 13 amino acids. In nucleotides, the CDR3 is TGTGCCAGCAAAACGGACAGGGTTGGTGGCTACACCTTC. This sequence encodes CASKTDRVGGYTF.

The chain uses TRBV30 and TRBJ1-1; the match to TRBD1 covers 7 bases. The CDR3 covers 13 residues. J was trimmed by 3 bases and V by 3 bases; bases with no gene match: 4. Germline CDR1 is GTSNPN and CDR2 is SVGIG (reference sequence). The CDR3 DNA sequence: TGTGCCTGGAGAACGACAGGGTACACTGAAGCTTTCTTT. It translates to CAWRTTGYTEAFF.

This clone was counted a few times. The CDR3 protein is CSVKGDKDSPLHF. The CDR3, as DNA: TGCAGCGTGAAAGGTGACAAAGATTCACCCCTCCACTTT. V usage is TRBV29-1 and J usage is TRBJ1-6; no firm D call. Germline lookup yields CDR1 SQVTM and CDR2 ANQGSEA. The CDR3 spans 13 residues. Trimming took off 6 bases at V and 8 bases at J, with 14 bases between the two ends.

This chain connects TRBV7-2 to TRBJ2-2, with D possibly TRBD1 on 5 matching bases. CDR1 SGHTA and CDR2 FQGNSA come from the germline V gene. The V gene lost 1 base and the J gene lost 0 bases, with 6 bases spanning the gap. The CDR3 covers 15 residues. The CDR3 protein is CASSLGTPNTGELFF. CDR3 coding DNA: TGTGCCAGCAGCTTAGGGACACCGAACACCGGGGAGCTGTTTTTT.

This clone has only one observation. The chain employs TRBV4-1 and TRBJ2-1; the match to TRBD1 covers 8 bases. Germline values: CDR1 MGHRA, CDR2 YSYEKL. This CDR3 has 15 residues. V dropped 1 base and J dropped 5; count of bases not matched to a gene: 4. This CDR3 reads CASSQGQGRDNEQFF. The DNA for the CDR3 is TGCGCCAGCAGCCAAGGACAGGGGCGAGACAATGAGCAGTTCTTC.

This sequence joins TRBV4-1 and TRBJ2-1; TRBD2 might be the D (5 bases). The V end lost 4 bases, the J end lost 0 bases, and 10 bases lay between the germline ends. The CDR3 length is 15 residues. Germline values: CDR1 MGHRA, CDR2 YSYEKL. The CDR3 DNA sequence: TGCGCCAGCAGCCTCTCTCGGGACTCCTACAATGAGCAGTTCTTC. Translation: CASSLSRDSYNEQFF.

The chain employs TRBV7-2 and TRBJ2-5; 7 bases line up with TRBD2. The length of the CDR3 is 14 residues. CDR1 is SGHTA, CDR2 FQGNSA, per germline. V was pared by 5 bases and J by 6 bases, with 9 bases of the junction left unmatched. Here the CDR3 DNA reads TGTGCCAGCAGCCACGGCGCAGCGGGGAAGACCCAGTACTTC. Translation: CASSHGAAGKTQYF. The full variable domain, with the rest looked up from reference TRBV7-2 and TRBJ2-5, is GAGVSQSPSNKVTEKGKDVELRCDPISGHTALYWYRQSLGQGLEFLIYFQGNSAPDKSGLPSDRFSAERTGGSVSTLTIQRTQQEDSAVYLCASSHGAAGKTQYFGPGTRLLVL.

The chain links TRBV6-5 to TRBJ1-6, with a possible D match to TRBD1 (6 bases). V shed 5 bases and J shed 9 bases, with 14 bases lying between them. Germline V gives CDR1 MNHEY, CDR2 SVGAGI. The CDR3 is 14 residues long. The CDR3 reads CASSLGRGSSPLHF. Written as DNA, the CDR3 is TGTGCCAGCAGTCTAGGGAGGGGGAGTTCACCCCTCCACTTT.

This chain joins TRBV12-3 or TRBV12-4 and TRBJ2-7; D is undetermined. The CDR3 contains 13 residues. V shed 5 bases and J shed 2 bases, with 10 bases lying between them. The CDR3 DNA reads TGTGCCAGCAGTGGTGCGATTACCTACGAGCAGTACTTC. It encodes CASSGAITYEQYF.